The sequence of this TCR beta chain was determined in a study of T cells in women clearing cervical HPV infection. Study-level background: Donors had HPV16-related CIN3 or worse; 2 had invasive cancer. Only a few women had HLA typing results available. Findings and caveats of the study: CIN3+ cases had significantly higher TCR repertoire richness than controls, but evenness did not differ.

TCR beta CDR3 amplified by multiplex PCR from approximately 1,100 ng genomic DNA. Sequenced by immunoSEQ multiplex PCR; TCRdb stores in-frame clones only, minus some. This repertoire includes some 23,000 clones. CDR3 length: 15 residues. The V end lost 4 bases, the J end lost 3 bases, and 10 bases lay between the germline ends. Comments on this clone: Its antigen remains unknown. The read stops 3 residues short of the end of the CDR3; the missing end is completed from the germline J gene.

The clonotype comes from a woman aged 18 to 75 with a cervical HPV16 infection that either progressed to CIN3+ or cleared (not recorded which). The chain has TRBV12-3 or TRBV12-4 and TRBJ1-6, with D maybe TRBD1 (6 bases). Sequenced input: blood buffy coat. The part of the CDR3 DNA that was read is TGTGCCAGCAGTTCGACAGGAGACTATAATTCACCC. Its translation is CASSSTGDYNSP. The CDR3 reads in full as CASSSTGDYNSPLHF.